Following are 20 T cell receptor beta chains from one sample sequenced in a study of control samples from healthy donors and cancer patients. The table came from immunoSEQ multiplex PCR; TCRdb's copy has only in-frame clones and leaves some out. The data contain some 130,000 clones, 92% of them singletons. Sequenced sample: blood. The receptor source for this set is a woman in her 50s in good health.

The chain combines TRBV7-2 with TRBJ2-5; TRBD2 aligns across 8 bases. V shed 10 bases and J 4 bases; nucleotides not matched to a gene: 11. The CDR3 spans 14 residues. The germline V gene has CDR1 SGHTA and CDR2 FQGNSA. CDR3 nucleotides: TGTGCCACTCGGGCGGGGGGAGTCGGAGAGACCCAGTACTTC. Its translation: CATRAGGVGETQYF.

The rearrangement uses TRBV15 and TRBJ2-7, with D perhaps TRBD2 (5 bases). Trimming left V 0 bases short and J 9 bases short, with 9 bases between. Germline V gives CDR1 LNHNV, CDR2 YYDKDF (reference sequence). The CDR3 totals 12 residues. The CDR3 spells CATSRDLGRQYF. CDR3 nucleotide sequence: TGTGCCACCAGCAGAGACCTGGGGAGGCAGTACTTC. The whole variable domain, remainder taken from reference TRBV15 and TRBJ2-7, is DAMVIQNPRYQVTQFGKPVTLSCSQTLNHNVMYWYQQKSSQAPKLLFHYYDKDFNNEADTPDNFQSRRPNTSFCFLDIRSPGLGDTAMYLCATSRDLGRQYFGPGTRLTVT.

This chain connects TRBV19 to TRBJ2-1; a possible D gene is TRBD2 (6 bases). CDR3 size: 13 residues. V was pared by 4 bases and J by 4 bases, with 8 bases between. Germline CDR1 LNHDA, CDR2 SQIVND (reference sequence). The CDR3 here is CASSRLVYNEQFF. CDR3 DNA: TGTGCCAGTAGTAGACTAGTTTACAATGAGCAGTTCTTC. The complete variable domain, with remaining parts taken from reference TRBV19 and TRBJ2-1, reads DGGITQSPKYLFRKEGQNVTLSCEQNLNHDAMYWYRQDPGQGLRLIYYSQIVNDFQKGDIAEGYSVSREKKESFPLTVTSAQKNPTAFYLCASSRLVYNEQFFGPGTRLTVL.

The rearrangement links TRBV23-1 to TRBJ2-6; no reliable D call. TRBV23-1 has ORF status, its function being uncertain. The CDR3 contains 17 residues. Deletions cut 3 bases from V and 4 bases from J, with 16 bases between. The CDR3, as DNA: TGCGCCAGCAGTCACGGAGCTAACTCGCAGGGGGCCAACGTCCTGACTTTC. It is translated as CASSHGANSQGANVLTF.

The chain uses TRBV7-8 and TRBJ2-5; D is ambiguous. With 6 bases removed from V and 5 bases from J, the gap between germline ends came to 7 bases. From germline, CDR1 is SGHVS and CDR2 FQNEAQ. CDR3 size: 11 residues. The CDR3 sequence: CASSPTETQYF. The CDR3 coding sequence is TGTGCCAGCAGTCCAACGGAGACCCAGTACTTC.

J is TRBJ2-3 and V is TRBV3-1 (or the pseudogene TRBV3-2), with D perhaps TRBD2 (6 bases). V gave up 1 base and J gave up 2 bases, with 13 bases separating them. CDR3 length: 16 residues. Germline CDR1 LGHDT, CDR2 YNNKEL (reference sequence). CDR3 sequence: CASSQGGGAHTDTQYF. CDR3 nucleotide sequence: TGTGCCAGCAGCCAAGGAGGCGGGGCTCACACAGATACGCAGTATTTT.

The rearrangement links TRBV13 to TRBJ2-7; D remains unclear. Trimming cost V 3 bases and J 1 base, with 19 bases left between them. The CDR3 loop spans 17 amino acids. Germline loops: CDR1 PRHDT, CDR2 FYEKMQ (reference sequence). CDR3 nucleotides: TGTGCCAGCAGCTTCCTCCCCCCCCCGACACCTTCCTACGAGCAGTACTTC. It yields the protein CASSFLPPPTPSYEQYF. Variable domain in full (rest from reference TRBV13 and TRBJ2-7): AAGVIQSPRHLIKEKRETATLKCYPIPRHDTVYWYQQGPGQDPQFLISFYEKMQSDKGSIPDRFSAQQFSDYHSELNMSSLELGDSALYFCASSFLPPPTPSYEQYFGPGTRLTVT.

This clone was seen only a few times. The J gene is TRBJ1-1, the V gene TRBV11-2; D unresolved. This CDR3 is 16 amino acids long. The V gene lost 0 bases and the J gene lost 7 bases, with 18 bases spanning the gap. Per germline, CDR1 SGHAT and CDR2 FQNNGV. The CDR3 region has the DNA TGTGCCAGCAGCTTAGATCGGTCAGGAGGCGGTATTGAAGCTTTCTTT. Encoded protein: CASSLDRSGGGIEAFF.

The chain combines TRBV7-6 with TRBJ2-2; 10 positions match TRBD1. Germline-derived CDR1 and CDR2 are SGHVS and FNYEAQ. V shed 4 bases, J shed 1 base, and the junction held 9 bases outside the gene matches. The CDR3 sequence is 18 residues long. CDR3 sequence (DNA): TGTGCCAGCAGCTCCATAGGCGGGACAGGGGTGAACACCGGGGAGCTGTTTTTT. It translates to CASSSIGGTGVNTGELFF.

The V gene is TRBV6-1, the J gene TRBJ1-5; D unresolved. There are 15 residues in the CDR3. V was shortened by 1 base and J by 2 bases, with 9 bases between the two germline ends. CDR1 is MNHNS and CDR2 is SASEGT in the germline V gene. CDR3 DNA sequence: TGTGCCAGCAGTGAAGTAGGGTTTGGCAATCAGCCCCAGCATTTT. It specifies CASSEVGFGNQPQHF.

CDR3 residues: CACAAGTGTDTQYF. Here the CDR3 DNA reads TGTGCCTGTGCAGCCGGGACGGGCACAGATACGCAGTATTTT. The rearrangement uses TRBV30 and TRBJ2-3; D may be TRBD1 or TRBD2 (5 bases each). The germline gives CDR1 GTSNPN, CDR2 SVGIG (reference sequence). The CDR3 totals 14 residues. V dropped 6 bases and J dropped 1 base, with 14 bases sitting between them.

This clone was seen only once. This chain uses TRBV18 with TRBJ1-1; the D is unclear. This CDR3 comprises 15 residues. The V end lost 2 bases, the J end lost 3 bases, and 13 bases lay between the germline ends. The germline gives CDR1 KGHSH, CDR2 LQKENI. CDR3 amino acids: CASSPRGRGDTEAFF. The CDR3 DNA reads TGTGCCAGCTCACCAAGAGGGCGTGGGGACACTGAAGCTTTCTTT.

The CDR3 region has the DNA TGTGCCAGCAGCAGGGATTGGGGGGGGAGGCAGCCCCAGCATTTT. Protein product: CASSRDWGGRQPQHF. V is TRBV9 and J is TRBJ1-5; maybe TRBD1 (5 bases). Between the trimmed V and J ends, which lost 4 bases and 7 bases, there was a span of 18 bases. Per the germline V gene, CDR1 is SGDLS and CDR2 is YYNGEE. There are 15 residues in the CDR3.

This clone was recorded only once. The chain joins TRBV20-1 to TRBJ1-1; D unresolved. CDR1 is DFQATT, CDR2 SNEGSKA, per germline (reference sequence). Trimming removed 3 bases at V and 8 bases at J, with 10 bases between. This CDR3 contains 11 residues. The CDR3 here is CSARKKGEAFF. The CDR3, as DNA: TGCAGTGCTAGGAAGAAAGGGGAAGCTTTCTTT.

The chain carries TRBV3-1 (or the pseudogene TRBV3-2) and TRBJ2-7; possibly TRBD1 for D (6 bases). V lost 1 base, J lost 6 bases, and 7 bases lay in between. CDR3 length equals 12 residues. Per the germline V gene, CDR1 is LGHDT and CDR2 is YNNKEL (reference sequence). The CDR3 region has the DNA TGTGCCAGCAGCCAAGTCAGGGGCGAGCAGTACTTC. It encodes CASSQVRGEQYF.

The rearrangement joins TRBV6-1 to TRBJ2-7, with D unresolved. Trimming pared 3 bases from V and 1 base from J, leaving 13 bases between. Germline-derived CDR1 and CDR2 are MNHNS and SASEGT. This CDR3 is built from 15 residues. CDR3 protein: CASSEGFSQSYEQYF. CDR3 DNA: TGTGCCAGCAGTGAGGGGTTTTCGCAATCCTACGAGCAGTACTTC.

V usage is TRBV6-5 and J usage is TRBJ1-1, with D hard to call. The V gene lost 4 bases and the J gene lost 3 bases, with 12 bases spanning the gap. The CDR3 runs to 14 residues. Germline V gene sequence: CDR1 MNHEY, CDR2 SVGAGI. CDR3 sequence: CASSFLYGDTEAFF. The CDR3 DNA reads TGTGCCAGCAGTTTTTTATATGGGGACACTGAAGCTTTCTTT.

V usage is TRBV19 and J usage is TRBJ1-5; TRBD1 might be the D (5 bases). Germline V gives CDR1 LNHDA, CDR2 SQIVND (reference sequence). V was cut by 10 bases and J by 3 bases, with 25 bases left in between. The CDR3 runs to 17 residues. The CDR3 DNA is TGTGCCACCCCGTCCTTAGCGGCAGGACAAAACAATCAGCCCCAGCATTTT. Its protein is CATPSLAAGQNNQPQHF.

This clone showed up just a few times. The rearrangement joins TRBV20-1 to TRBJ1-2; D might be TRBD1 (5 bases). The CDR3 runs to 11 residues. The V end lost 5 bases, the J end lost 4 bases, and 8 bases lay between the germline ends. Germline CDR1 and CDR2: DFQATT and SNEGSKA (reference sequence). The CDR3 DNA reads TGCAGTGCTTCCGGGACCTATGGCTACACCTTC. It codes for CSASGTYGYTF.

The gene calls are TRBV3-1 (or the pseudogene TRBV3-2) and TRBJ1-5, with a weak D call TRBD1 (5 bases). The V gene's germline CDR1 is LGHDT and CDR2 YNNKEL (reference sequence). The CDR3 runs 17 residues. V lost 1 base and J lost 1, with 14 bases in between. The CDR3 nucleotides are TGTGCCAGCAGCCAAGGCATCAGGGCTGGAAGCAATCAGCCCCAGCATTTT. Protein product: CASSQGIRAGSNQPQHF.